Listed below are T cell receptor beta chains from one sample, sequenced in a study of control samples from healthy donors and cancer patients. The table came from immunoSEQ multiplex PCR; TCRdb's copy has only in-frame clones and leaves some out. The sample lists 95,000 to 150,000 clones; more than 75% were seen once. The sequencing input was blood. All receptors come from a young man in good health. Each CDR3 is given with its conserved first and last residue. Fields, in order: J gene, V gene, CDR3 protein.

J: TRBJ2-5
V: TRBV7-9
CDR3: CASSATSLEETQYF

J: TRBJ2-2
V: TRBV3-1/TRBV3-2
CDR3: CASSLRGGVNTGELFF

J: TRBJ2-1
V: TRBV6-4
CDR3: CASSDTGLNEQFF

J: TRBJ1-6
V: TRBV24-1
CDR3: CATSDLCRDRKPYNSPLHF

J: TRBJ1-2
V: TRBV12-3/TRBV12-4
CDR3: CASSTGTIYGYTF

J: TRBJ2-2
V: TRBV6-4
CDR3: CASSVGDTHTGELFF

J: TRBJ2-5
V: TRBV3-1/TRBV3-2
CDR3: CASMREGREETQYF

J: TRBJ2-3
V: TRBV6-4
CDR3: CASSEMGPADTQYF

J: TRBJ2-7
V: TRBV30
CDR3: CAWNPYGRLEQYF

J: TRBJ2-5
V: TRBV4-1
CDR3: CASSQDFRGREDRETQYF

J: TRBJ2-1
V: TRBV14
CDR3: CASSPLGLTYNEQFF

J: TRBJ1-1
V: TRBV20-1
CDR3: CSASLGSTEAFF

J: TRBJ1-2
V: TRBV7-2
CDR3: CASSLSQGSDGYTF

J: TRBJ2-6
V: TRBV5-1
CDR3: CASSQGTGGISGANVLTF

J: TRBJ2-2
V: TRBV2
CDR3: CASREQLAGGLRNTGELFF

J: TRBJ1-1
V: TRBV15
CDR3: CATRRTGGIPIAEAFF

J: TRBJ1-5
V: TRBV30
CDR3: CAWARDRGYQPQHF

J: TRBJ2-1
V: TRBV19
CDR3: CASNEGANEQFF

J: TRBJ2-1
V: TRBV24-1
CDR3: CATSSLAKRVQNEQFF

J: TRBJ1-2
V: TRBV30
CDR3: CAWSGTRNYGYTF

J: TRBJ1-1
V: TRBV3-1/TRBV3-2
CDR3: CASSPDGRGTEAFF

J: TRBJ2-5
V: TRBV28
CDR3: CATSREETQYF

J: TRBJ2-1
V: TRBV11-2
CDR3: CASSSWAEQFF

J: TRBJ2-7
V: TRBV6-5
CDR3: CASRYRDRGYEQYF

J: TRBJ1-2
V: TRBV6-2/TRBV6-3
CDR3: CASSLPRQGYYGYTF

J: TRBJ1-2
V: TRBV7-2
CDR3: CASGQTRRSGYTF

J: TRBJ2-3
V: TRBV6-1
CDR3: CASSARTGASTDTQYF

J: TRBJ1-5
V: TRBV5-1
CDR3: CASSLNSNQPQHF

J: TRBJ2-6
V: TRBV27
CDR3: CASSPRGVGANVLTF

J: TRBJ2-7
V: TRBV11-3
CDR3: CASSPHLGSYEQYF

J: TRBJ1-2
V: TRBV2
CDR3: CASAPTERSGYTF

J: TRBJ1-1
V: TRBV27
CDR3: CASSLSPGSNTEAFF

J: TRBJ2-1
V: TRBV7-3
CDR3: CASSSSSGTAPRDEQFF

J: TRBJ2-3
V: TRBV11-2
CDR3: CASRSFGSRTDTQYF

J: TRBJ2-1
V: TRBV11-3
CDR3: CASSLFKNNEQFF

J: TRBJ1-3
V: TRBV5-4
CDR3: CASSLGQSSSGNTIYF

J: TRBJ2-1
V: TRBV28
CDR3: CASSFLGGGPYNEQFF

J: TRBJ1-2
V: TRBV5-1
CDR3: CASNEGEGGYTF

J: TRBJ1-1
V: TRBV14
CDR3: CASSHVLRTGGSAFF

J: TRBJ1-2
V: TRBV6-5
CDR3: CASSYSGAIGDGYTF

J: TRBJ2-3
V: TRBV19
CDR3: CASSLRASDTQYF

J: TRBJ1-1
V: TRBV18
CDR3: CASSPTNSGTEAFF

J: TRBJ2-2
V: TRBV5-1
CDR3: CASSLVQGTAGELFF

J: TRBJ1-5
V: TRBV19
CDR3: CASSTGGGGSSNQPQHF

J: TRBJ2-1
V: TRBV5-4
CDR3: CASSPDRTGGNNEQFF

J: TRBJ2-2
V: TRBV10-3
CDR3: CATLAGGNTGELFF

J: TRBJ2-5
V: TRBV11-3
CDR3: CASSGQEETQYF

J: TRBJ2-7
V: TRBV9
CDR3: CASSVEFQGPEQYF

J: TRBJ2-3
V: TRBV19
CDR3: CASSIEGTRDTQYF

J: TRBJ1-2
V: TRBV13
CDR3: CASSVHDDRGPQTSYGYTF